This TCR beta chain was sequenced for a study of T cells in Graves' hyperthyroidism and ophthalmopathy. Whole-study results and caveats: Ophthalmopathy and stable hyperthyroidism were told apart by a 13 V-J model. Among thyroid clonotypes expanded above 0.001, most also appeared in blood.

Exclusion of patients followed from uncontrolled infection, other autoimmune disease, pregnancy or lactation. Orbital computed tomography, thyroid ultrasound, serum thyroxine and TRAb, and clinical symptoms together informed the diagnoses. This CDR3 spans 15 amino acids. Germline loops: CDR1 WNHNN, CDR2 SYGVQD (reference sequence). V lost 6 bases, J lost 1 base, and 6 bases stayed unmatched. Remarks on this clonotype: Antigen: not known.

There were TCR beta CDR3 regions amplified from RNA transcripts. The TCR CDR3 first-round RT-PCR relied on the HTBI primer set. MiXCR, applied by TCRdb to the multiplex PCR reads, yields one record per CDR3 protein. The sample comprises approximately 510,000 distinct CDR3 sequences, 46% of which are singletons, and around two fifths rests with the top ten. The sequenced sample consisted of peripheral blood or thyroid tissue (not recorded which). The TCR sequence derives from an adult woman with Graves' disease, either hyperthyroidism or ophthalmopathy (not recorded which). The rearrangement joins TRBV10-1 to TRBJ1-1; TRBD1 aligns across 9 bases. The CDR3 sequence: CASSEEGQGNTEAFF. CDR3 sequence (DNA): TGCGCCAGCAGCGAGGAGGGACAGGGGAACACTGAAGCTTTCTTT.